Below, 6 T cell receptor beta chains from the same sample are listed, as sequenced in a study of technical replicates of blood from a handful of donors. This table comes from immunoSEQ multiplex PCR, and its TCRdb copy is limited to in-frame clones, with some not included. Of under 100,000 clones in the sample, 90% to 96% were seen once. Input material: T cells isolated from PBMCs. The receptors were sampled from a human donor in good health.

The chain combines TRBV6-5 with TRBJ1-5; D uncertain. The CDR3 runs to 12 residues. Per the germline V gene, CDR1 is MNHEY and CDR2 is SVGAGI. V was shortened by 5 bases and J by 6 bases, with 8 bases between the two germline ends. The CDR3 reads CASSPPGQPQHF. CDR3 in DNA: TGTGCCAGCAGTCCACCCGGTCAGCCCCAGCATTTT.

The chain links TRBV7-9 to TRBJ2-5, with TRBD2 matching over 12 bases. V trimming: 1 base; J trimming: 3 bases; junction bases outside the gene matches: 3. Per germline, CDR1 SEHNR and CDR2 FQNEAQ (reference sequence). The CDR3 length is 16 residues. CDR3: CASSLDPSGREETQYF. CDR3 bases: TGTGCCAGCAGCTTAGATCCTAGCGGGAGGGAAGAGACCCAGTACTTC.

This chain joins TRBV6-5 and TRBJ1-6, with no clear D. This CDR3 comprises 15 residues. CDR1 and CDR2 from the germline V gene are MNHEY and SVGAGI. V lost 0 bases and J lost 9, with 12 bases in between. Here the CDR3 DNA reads TGTGCCAGCAGTTACTCGTTGGGTGGCGGTTCACCCCTCCACTTT. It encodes CASSYSLGGGSPLHF.

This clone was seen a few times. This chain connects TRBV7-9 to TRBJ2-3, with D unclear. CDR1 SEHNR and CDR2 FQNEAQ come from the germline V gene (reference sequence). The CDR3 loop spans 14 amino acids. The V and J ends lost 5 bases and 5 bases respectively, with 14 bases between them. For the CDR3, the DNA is TGTGCCAGCAGCCCGAGAGTCGGGTTAGATACGCAGTATTTT. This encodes CASSPRVGLDTQYF.

The CDR3 loop reads CASSLTEGVMAQYF. The CDR3 bases are TGTGCCAGCAGCTTAACTGAAGGGGTTATGGCCCAGTACTTC. This chain joins TRBV7-9 and TRBJ2-5; D might be TRBD1 (5 bases). This CDR3 comprises 14 residues. V was clipped by 2 bases and J by 9 bases, with 16 bases between them. Per the germline V gene, CDR1 is SEHNR and CDR2 is FQNEAQ (reference sequence).

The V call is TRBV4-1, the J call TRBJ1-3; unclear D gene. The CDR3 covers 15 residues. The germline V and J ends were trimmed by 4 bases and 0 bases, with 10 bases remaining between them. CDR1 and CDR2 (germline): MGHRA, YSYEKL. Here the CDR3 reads CASSRPWSSGNTIYF. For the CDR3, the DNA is TGCGCCAGCAGCCGCCCTTGGAGCTCTGGAAACACCATATATTTT.